The 32 T cell receptor beta chains below all came from one sample that was sequenced in a study of regulatory T cells in long-lasting Graves disease. Combining iRepertoire HTBI primers with Arm-PCR of CDR3 regions, the authors built TCR beta libraries. Each CDR3 protein is one row after TCRdb ran MiXCR on the multiplex PCR reads. The sample shows some 470,000 distinct CDR3 sequences, 20% to 25% of them seen only once. The time point here: persistent/refractory GD, antithyroid drugs over 5 years with positive TRAb. Extracted RNA from PBMCs served as the source of the TCR library. The sample was peripheral blood mononuclear cells (PBMCs), taken when the disease was refractory, from a patient treated with antithyroid drugs. These receptors came from a female donor with Graves disease.

At least ten counts were recorded for this clonotype. The J gene is TRBJ1-5, the V gene TRBV10-3, with a tentative D call TRBD1 (6 bases). Germline V gives CDR1 ENHRY, CDR2 SYGVKD. Between the trimmed V and J ends, which lost 3 bases and 7 bases, there was a span of 10 bases. The CDR3 is 13 residues long. The CDR3 DNA sequence: TGTGCCATCAGTGAACAGGGAGACCAGCCCCAGCATTTT. It yields the protein CAISEQGDQPQHF.

The table lists this clonotype with a few counts. The genes are TRBV6-2 or TRBV6-3 and TRBJ2-2; tentatively, D is TRBD2 (5 bases). The germline V gene has CDR1 MNHEY and CDR2 SVGEGT. Trimming stripped 4 bases from V and 6 bases from J, with 12 bases between. The CDR3 loop spans 14 amino acids. The CDR3 DNA reads as TGTGCCAGCAGTTCCAATAGCGTCGCCGGGGAGCTGTTTTTT. Encoded protein: CASSSNSVAGELFF.

This clonotype was seen a few times. This chain connects TRBV10-3 to TRBJ2-2, with D possibly being TRBD2 (6 bases). The ends were cut back, 0 bases at V and 0 bases at J, with 11 bases in the middle. Germline CDR1 is ENHRY and CDR2 is SYGVKD. The CDR3 is made up of 17 amino acids. The CDR3 loop reads CAISESFGGPNTGELFF. For the CDR3, the DNA is TGTGCCATCAGTGAGTCGTTCGGGGGTCCGAACACCGGGGAGCTGTTTTTT.

This clonotype showed up many times. The rearrangement joins TRBV3-1 to TRBJ2-7; no firm D call. Germline V gene data show CDR1 as LGHDT and CDR2 as YNNKEL (reference sequence). V lost 6 bases and J 3 bases, leaving 12 bases between the germline ends. CDR3 length: 13 residues. The CDR3 sequence is CASSPASGYEQYF. The CDR3, as DNA: TGTGCCAGCAGTCCTGCTTCCGGCTACGAGCAGTACTTC.

At least ten counts were recorded for this clonotype. This chain connects TRBV7-8 to TRBJ1-2, with D possibly being TRBD1 (5 bases). Germline assignment: CDR1 SGHVS and CDR2 FQNEAQ. The CDR3 covers 13 residues. The germline V and J ends were trimmed by 5 bases and 8 bases, with 15 bases remaining between them. The CDR3 DNA reads as TGTGCCAGCAGCACTAGCAGGGCGCCCGGCTACACCTTC. It translates to CASSTSRAPGYTF. Combining the CDR3 with reference TRBV7-8 and TRBJ1-2 gives the whole variable domain GAGVSQSPRYKVAKRGQDVALRCDPISGHVSLFWYQQALGQGPEFLTYFQNEAQLDKSGLPSDRFFAERPEGSVSTLKIQRTQQEDSAVYLCASSTSRAPGYTFGSGTRLTVV.

This clonotype has at least ten counts. The chain joins TRBV28 to TRBJ2-7; 11 bases line up with TRBD1. CDR3 size: 15 residues. With V trimmed by 5 bases and J by 3 bases, 6 bases remained unmatched. CDR1 MDHEN and CDR2 SYDVKM come from the germline V gene. CDR3 sequence (DNA): TGTGCCAGCAGTCCCTCGGACAGGGGGCACTACGAGCAGTACTTC. It translates to CASSPSDRGHYEQYF. The full variable domain, its missing parts supplied by reference TRBV28 and TRBJ2-7, is DVKVTQSSRYLVKRTGEKVFLECVQDMDHENMFWYRQDPGLGLRLIYFSYDVKMKEKGDIPEGYSVSREKKERFSLILESASTNQTSMYLCASSPSDRGHYEQYFGPGTRLTVT.

This clonotype was found many times. The V and J genes are TRBV6-1 and TRBJ1-4; TRBD1 matches 7 bases. From germline, CDR1 is MNHNS and CDR2 SASEGT. Trimming removed 5 bases from V and 1 base from J; junction bases left unmatched: 1. The CDR3 length is 14 residues. CDR3 bases: TGTGCCAGCAGTAACAGGGGAACTAATGAAAAACTGTTTTTT. Translating gives CASSNRGTNEKLFF.

This clonotype was picked up many times. V gene TRBV6-1 combines with J gene TRBJ2-5, with TRBD2 matching 7 bases. The CDR3 extends over 15 amino acids. Germline CDR1 reads MNHNS; CDR2 reads SASEGT. Trimming removed 5 bases from V and 2 bases from J; junction bases left unmatched: 8. CDR3 nucleotide sequence: TGTGCCAGCAGTCGACTAGCCGTATGGCAAGAGACCCAGTACTTC. This sequence encodes CASSRLAVWQETQYF.

This clonotype was observed many times. The chain employs TRBV20-1 and TRBJ2-5; D is unresolved. This CDR3 is built from 12 residues. CDR1 is DFQATT and CDR2 is SNEGSKA in the germline V gene (reference sequence). V lost 6 bases, J lost 4 bases, and 12 bases lay in between. The CDR3 DNA reads as TGCAGTGCAAAAGGGTGGGGAGAGACCCAGTACTTC. It yields the protein CSAKGWGETQYF.

This clonotype has more than one count but fewer than ten. This rearrangement joins TRBV30 to TRBJ2-5, with 11 bases fitting TRBD1. There are 15 residues in the CDR3. V lost 6 bases and J lost 4; bases outside the gene matches: 10. In germline, CDR1 is GTSNPN, CDR2 SVGIG (reference sequence). CDR3 DNA: TGTGCCTGCTCCCCGGGACAGGGGGGTGGAGAGACCCAGTACTTC. Translated: CACSPGQGGGETQYF. Full variable domain (missing parts from reference TRBV30 and TRBJ2-5): SQTIHQWPATLVQPVGSPLSLECTVEGTSNPNLYWYRQAAGRGLQLLFYSVGIGQISSEVPQNLSASRPQDRQFILSSKKLLLSDSGFYLCACSPGQGGGETQYFGPGTRLLVL.

There are many counts of this clonotype. V is TRBV28 and J is TRBJ2-2, with TRBD1 matching over 8 bases. V lost 3 bases, J lost 7 bases, and 7 bases stayed unmatched. There are 15 residues in the CDR3. Germline CDR1 is MDHEN and CDR2 is SYDVKM. This CDR3 reads CASSFVTGGIGELFF. CDR3 coding DNA: TGTGCCAGCAGTTTTGTCACAGGGGGTATCGGGGAGCTGTTTTTT.

This clonotype was found many times. This rearrangement joins TRBV6-1 to TRBJ1-1, with 8 bases identical to TRBD1. V trimming: 7 bases; J trimming: 2 bases; junction bases outside the gene matches: 12. Germline CDR1 reads MNHNS; CDR2 reads SASEGT. The CDR3 spans 16 residues. The CDR3 nucleotides read TGTGCCAGCACCAAGGACAGGGTGATTCCAAACACTGAAGCTTTCTTT. Its translation: CASTKDRVIPNTEAFF.

To note about this clonotype: A much larger clone differs by one base, so this may be a read error. The rearrangement uses TRBV15 and TRBJ1-1; D is unresolved. Germline CDR1 is LNHNV and CDR2 is YYDKDF (reference sequence). V shed 5 bases and J shed 0 bases, with 7 bases lying between them. CDR3 length: 13 amino acids. This chain's CDR3 is CATSGALNTEAFF. CDR3 nucleotide sequence: TGTGCCACCAGCGGAGCCTTGAACACTGAAGCTTTCTTT.

This clonotype appeared many times. The chain has TRBV20-1 and TRBJ1-6, with D possibly being TRBD1 (5 bases). CDR3 length: 16 amino acids. The germline V and J ends were trimmed by 0 bases and 0 bases, with 9 bases remaining between them. Per germline, CDR1 DFQATT and CDR2 SNEGSKA (reference sequence). CDR3 sequence (DNA): TGCAGTGCTAGAGATTGGGGGAGCTCCTATAATTCACCCCTCCACTTT. Its protein product is CSARDWGSSYNSPLHF.

The chain employs TRBV2 and TRBJ2-1, with 14 bases matching TRBD2. The length of the CDR3 is 14 residues. Germline trimming cut 6 bases from V and 7 bases from J; bases unmatched to any gene: 2. CDR1 SNHLY and CDR2 FYNNEI come from the germline V gene. The CDR3 is CASRGTSGGNEQFF. The CDR3 nucleotides are TGTGCCAGCAGGGGGACTAGCGGGGGAAATGAGCAGTTCTTC. Filled out from reference TRBV2 and TRBJ2-1, the complete variable domain reads EPEVTQTPSHQVTQMGQEVILRCVPISNHLYFYWYRQILGQKVEFLVSFYNNEISEKSEIFDDQFSVERPDGSNFTLKIRSTKLEDSAMYFCASRGTSGGNEQFFGPGTRLTVL.

This clonotype has at least ten counts. V gene TRBV7-2 combines with J gene TRBJ2-5; 7 positions agree with TRBD2. V trimming: 3 bases; J trimming: 5 bases; junction bases outside the gene matches: 9. Germline values: CDR1 SGHTA, CDR2 FQGNSA. This CDR3 contains 15 residues. The CDR3 reads CASSFGTSASETQYF. In DNA, the CDR3 is TGTGCCAGCAGCTTCGGAACTAGCGCGTCGGAGACCCAGTACTTC.

This clonotype was counted at least ten times. The chain links TRBV3-1 to TRBJ1-1; D call uncertain. The germline gives CDR1 LGHDT, CDR2 YNNKEL (reference sequence). The germline V and J ends were trimmed by 1 base and 11 bases, with 17 bases remaining between them. The CDR3 spans 14 residues. In DNA form, the CDR3 reads TGTGCCAGCAGCCAAGGCTCACCAGGAGTTGCTGCTTTCTTT. It translates to CASSQGSPGVAAFF.

This rearrangement joins TRBV18 to TRBJ2-5; D not resolved. Looked up from germline, CDR1 is KGHSH and CDR2 is LQKENI. V gave up 2 bases and J gave up 5 bases, with 27 bases separating them. The CDR3 covers 19 residues. The DNA for the CDR3 is TGTGCCAGCTCACCATCAAATAAAGCCCCGGCAACCCCGCAGGAGACCCAGTACTTC. It specifies CASSPSNKAPATPQETQYF.

This clonotype has ten or more counts. The CDR3 DNA reads TGTGCCAGCAGTACCCTGGGACGGGGCCACAATCAGCCCCAGCATTTT. Translation gives CASSTLGRGHNQPQHF. This chain uses TRBV6-1 with TRBJ1-5; possibly TRBD1 for D (5 bases). CDR1 and CDR2 (germline): MNHNS, SASEGT. This CDR3 region has 16 residues. Trimming took off 5 bases at V and 3 bases at J, with 17 bases between the two ends.

This clonotype was picked up many times. This chain links TRBV20-1 with TRBJ1-5; D not certain. The CDR3 spans 13 residues. Germline loops: CDR1 DFQATT, CDR2 SNEGSKA (reference sequence). Trimming stripped 5 bases from V and 0 bases from J, with 8 bases between. CDR3 loop: CSAASYSNQPQHF. CDR3 DNA: TGCAGTGCTGCCTCCTATAGCAATCAGCCCCAGCATTTT.

The chain links TRBV3-1 to TRBJ2-1, with 13 bases identical to TRBD2. This CDR3 region has 15 residues. V dropped 4 bases and J dropped 8; count of bases not matched to a gene: 5. In germline, CDR1 is LGHDT, CDR2 YNNKEL (reference sequence). CDR3 amino acids: CASSRTSGRGDEQFF. CDR3 nucleotides: TGTGCCAGCAGCCGAACTAGCGGGAGGGGGGATGAGCAGTTCTTC.

This clonotype was recorded many times. V gene TRBV15 combines with J gene TRBJ2-5; D is possibly TRBD1 or TRBD2 (5 bases each). Trimming pared 1 base from V and 1 base from J, leaving 10 bases between. CDR3 length: 15 amino acids. Germline V CDR1 and CDR2: LNHNV, YYDKDF (reference sequence). The CDR3 loop is CATSRGGTVQETQYF. CDR3 coding DNA: TGTGCCACCAGCAGAGGAGGGACGGTCCAAGAGACCCAGTACTTC. Full variable domain (rest looked up from reference TRBV15 and TRBJ2-5): DAMVIQNPRYQVTQFGKPVTLSCSQTLNHNVMYWYQQKSSQAPKLLFHYYDKDFNNEADTPDNFQSRRPNTSFCFLDIRSPGLGDTAMYLCATSRGGTVQETQYFGPGTRLLVL.

The table lists this clonotype with many counts. The chain is built from TRBV3-1 and TRBJ1-4; no reliable D call. V was shortened by 1 base and J by 1 base, with 4 bases between the two germline ends. This CDR3 is 14 amino acids long. Germline V gene sequence: CDR1 LGHDT, CDR2 YNNKEL (reference sequence). CDR3: CASSQVVTNEKLFF. The DNA of the CDR3 is TGTGCCAGCAGCCAAGTGGTAACTAATGAAAAACTGTTTTTT.

Notes on this clonotype: A far larger clone is just one base off, so this is likely a read error. The chain links TRBV6-5 to TRBJ2-6; a possible D gene is TRBD2 (5 bases). Germline V gives CDR1 MNHEY, CDR2 SVGAGI. This CDR3 has 15 residues. For the CDR3, the DNA is TGTGCCGGCAGTTCCGGACTCTCTGGGGCCAACGTCCTGACTTTC. Translation: CAGSSGLSGANVLTF.

V and J are TRBV27 and TRBJ1-1; 11 bases fit TRBD1. This CDR3 is 17 amino acids long. Trimming at V came to 3 bases and at J to 5 bases, leaving 11 bases not matched to a gene. Germline lookup yields CDR1 MNHEY and CDR2 SMNVEV (reference sequence). CDR3 DNA sequence: TGTGCCAGCAGTTTTGGGGTCTTGGGGACAGGGGGTACTGAAGCTTTCTTT. Its protein is CASSFGVLGTGGTEAFF.

This chain joins TRBV10-3 and TRBJ2-7; 7 bases match TRBD2. The CDR3 is 12 residues long. CDR1 and CDR2 (germline): ENHRY, SYGVKD. Trimming at V came to 11 bases and at J to 5 bases, leaving 9 bases not matched to a gene. The CDR3 bases are TGTGCCGCCGGTGAGCTAGCGGACGAGCAGTACTTC. This gives the protein CAAGELADEQYF.

This clonotype was recorded at least ten times. This chain links TRBV11-3 with TRBJ2-7, with 7 bases fitting TRBD1. V trimming: 5 bases; J trimming: 3 bases; junction bases outside the gene matches: 4. The CDR3 totals 13 residues. Germline-derived CDR1 and CDR2 are SGHNT and YENEEA. This CDR3 is CASSPGQNYEQYF. In DNA, the CDR3 is TGTGCCAGCAGCCCGGGACAGAACTACGAGCAGTACTTC.

This clonotype turned up a few times. The chain is built from TRBV20-1 and TRBJ2-1; the D is unclear. The CDR3 extends over 10 amino acids. In germline, CDR1 is DFQATT, CDR2 SNEGSKA (reference sequence). Trimming shortened V by 5 bases and J by 10 bases, and 9 bases separated the two germline ends. CDR3 sequence (DNA): TGCAGTGCTGAGAATTGGGAGCAGTTCTTC. As protein: CSAENWEQFF.

On this clonotype: A single base separates this from a much larger clone, so it may be a read error. The genes are TRBV6-2 or TRBV6-3 and TRBJ1-6; D is perhaps TRBD1 (6 bases). The CDR3 consists of 13 residues. Germline V CDR1 and CDR2: MNHEY, SVGEGT. V was pared by 10 bases and J by 5 bases, with 12 bases between. This CDR3 reads CAMSRGDNSPLHF. CDR3 bases: TGTGCCATGAGCAGGGGAGATAATTCACCCCTCCACTTT.

The sample holds a few counts of this clonotype. This rearrangement joins TRBV7-9 to TRBJ2-7; D possibly corresponds to TRBD2 (5 bases). Trimming cost V 5 bases and J 0 bases, with 14 bases left between them. The germline gives CDR1 SEHNR, CDR2 FQNEAQ (reference sequence). This CDR3 has 15 amino acids. This chain's CDR3 is CASSAPRGSSYEQYF. The CDR3 nucleotides are TGTGCCAGCAGCGCCCCTCGAGGGAGCTCCTACGAGCAGTACTTC.

Only a few counts were recorded for this clonotype. The V and J genes are TRBV5-4 and TRBJ1-1; possible D gene TRBD1, 5 bases. CDR3 size: 11 residues. Trimming removed 0 bases from V and 9 bases from J, with 6 bases in between. CDR1 is SGHNT, CDR2 YYREEE, per germline (reference sequence). CDR3 residues: CASSLGQQAFF. Written as DNA, the CDR3 is TGTGCCAGCAGCTTGGGACAGCAAGCTTTCTTT.

About this clonotype: One base away lies a much larger clone, so this may be a sequencing read error. The rearrangement joins TRBV28 to TRBJ1-6, with D possibly being TRBD1 (6 bases). The CDR3 extends over 15 amino acids. V was trimmed by 5 bases and J by 7 bases, leaving 15 bases between them. Germline V gives CDR1 MDHEN, CDR2 SYDVKM. Written as DNA, the CDR3 is TGTGCCAGCAGTCCCACAGGGACCCTCAATTCACCCCTCCACTTT. Translating gives CASSPTGTLNSPLHF.